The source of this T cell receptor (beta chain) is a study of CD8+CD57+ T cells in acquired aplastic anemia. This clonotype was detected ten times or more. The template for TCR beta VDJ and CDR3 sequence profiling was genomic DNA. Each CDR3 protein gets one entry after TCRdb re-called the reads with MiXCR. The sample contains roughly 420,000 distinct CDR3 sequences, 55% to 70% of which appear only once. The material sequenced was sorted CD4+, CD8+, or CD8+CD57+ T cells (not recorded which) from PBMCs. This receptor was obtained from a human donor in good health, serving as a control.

The CDR3 loop is CASSVVRNTEAFF. The CDR3, as DNA: TGTGCCAGCAGTGTAGTACGGAACACTGAAGCTTTCTTT. The rearrangement links TRBV6-1 to TRBJ1-1; no reliable D call. Per germline, CDR1 MNHNS and CDR2 SASEGT. Trimming cost V 4 bases and J 1 base, with 7 bases left between them. The CDR3 length is 13 residues.